This TCR beta chain was recorded in a study of beta chain features in type 1 diabetes. Study results and caveats: Shortening of TCRB CDR3s, moderate but significant, appeared in all four CD4+ subsets of Type 1 diabetes patients.

By way of CD45RO/CCR7/CD25/CD127/CD95/CD27, the CD4+ regulatory, stem cell-like memory, central memory and naive cells were sorted. With 6 bases clipped from V and 4 bases from J, the junction kept 7 bases outside the gene matches. Germline CDR1 and CDR2: SGHTA and FQGNSA. The CDR3 is 14 residues long. Expressed TCRB transcripts were sequenced, since all the RNA that had been isolated was reverse transcribed. Profiled with immunoSEQ multiplex PCR; TCRdb holds only in-frame clones, not every one. There are approximately 240,000 clones in the sample; about a sixth occur only once, and about 0.092% lies in the top ten. With respect to this clone: Its specificity is unknown.

This chain links TRBV7-2 with TRBJ2-5, with TRBD1 matching over 8 bases. The sequencing input was naive CD4+ T cells from blood. This TCR was sampled from a man aged 25 to 40 with type 1 diabetes. The CDR3 loop reads CASSPDRGSETQYF. The CDR3 DNA follows: TGTGCCAGCAGTCCAGACAGGGGATCAGAGACCCAGTACTTC.